The 21 T cell receptor beta chains below were found in one sample sequenced in a study of blood T cell repertoires in COVID-19. TCRdb's copy holds only in-frame clones and misses some; the assay was immunoSEQ multiplex PCR. Of some 71,000 clones detected, about four fifths appear once; the ten largest clones hold roughly 14%. Sequenced: peripheral blood. These receptors originate from a man between 45 and 60 years old with COVID-19, enrolled during active disease.

This chain connects TRBV7-9 to TRBJ2-7; D unresolved. Germline values: CDR1 SEHNR, CDR2 FQNEAQ (reference sequence). The length of the CDR3 is 13 residues. Trimming cost V 1 base and J 2 bases, with 6 bases left between them. The CDR3 region has the DNA TGTGCCAGCAGCTTAGGCGCCACCTACGAGCAGTACTTC. As protein: CASSLGATYEQYF.

This sequence joins TRBV5-1 and TRBJ2-7; perhaps TRBD1 as D (5 bases). This CDR3 has 13 residues. Trimming took 4 bases from V and 0 from J, leaving 8 bases between them. Germline V lookup: CDR1 SGHRS, CDR2 YFSETQ. The CDR3 DNA follows: TGCGCCAGCAGCGACGACAGCTCCTACGAGCAGTACTTC. Protein: CASSDDSSYEQYF.

Points on this clone: The same CDR3 is also encoded by other DNA sequences in this sample. V is TRBV7-8 and J is TRBJ2-5; 12 bases agree with TRBD2. CDR3 length equals 16 residues. The V gene end was trimmed by 5 bases and the J gene end by 1 base; junction bases not matched to a gene: 5. CDR1 SGHVS and CDR2 FQNEAQ come from the germline V gene. The CDR3 here is CASSPQTSGGQETQYF. In DNA, the CDR3 is TGTGCCAGCAGCCCCCAGACTAGCGGGGGCCAAGAGACCCAGTACTTC.

The chain carries TRBV5-6 and TRBJ1-5; D remains unclear. Germline V gives CDR1 SGHDT, CDR2 YYEEEE. The CDR3 is 14 residues long. The V end was cut by 2 bases, the J end by 1 base, with 7 bases between. The CDR3 loop is CASSFGQSNQPQHF. The CDR3 nucleotides read TGTGCCAGCAGCTTTGGGCAGAGCAATCAGCCCCAGCATTTT.

The rearrangement uses TRBV30 and TRBJ1-6; the D gene is possibly TRBD1 (6 bases). CDR3 length: 16 amino acids. The germline V gene encodes CDR1 GTSNPN and CDR2 SVGIG (reference sequence). V shed 0 bases and J shed 4 bases, with 13 bases lying between them. The CDR3: CAWSVGGADYNSPLHF. The CDR3 bases are TGTGCCTGGAGTGTCGGGGGGGCGGATTATAATTCACCCCTCCACTTT. Combining the CDR3 with reference TRBV30 and TRBJ1-6 gives the whole variable domain SQTIHQWPATLVQPVGSPLSLECTVEGTSNPNLYWYRQAAGRGLQLLFYSVGIGQISSEVPQNLSASRPQDRQFILSSKKLLLSDSGFYLCAWSVGGADYNSPLHFGNGTRLTVT.

This chain uses TRBV7-3 with TRBJ1-2, with 8 bases identical to TRBD1. CDR3 size: 14 residues. After removal of 5 bases from V and 5 bases from J, the junction contained 7 bases not matched to a gene. The germline V gene encodes CDR1 SGHTA and CDR2 FQGTGA. CDR3 region: CASSPGGQVYGYTF. The CDR3 DNA follows: TGTGCCAGCAGCCCGGGGGGACAGGTTTATGGCTACACCTTC.

This clone was counted a single time. V is TRBV19 and J is TRBJ2-7, with 9 bases fitting TRBD1. The CDR3 is made up of 14 amino acids. Trimming removed 3 bases from V and 7 bases from J; junction bases left unmatched: 7. The germline V gene has CDR1 LNHDA and CDR2 SQIVND (reference sequence). CDR3 nucleotides: TGTGCCAGTAGTATCCTCGGACAGGGGCGAGAGCAGTACTTC. Protein product: CASSILGQGREQYF.

The chain employs TRBV4-2 and TRBJ2-2, with 8 nucleotides matching TRBD2. With 4 bases clipped from V and 1 base from J, the junction kept 5 bases outside the gene matches. CDR3 length: 16 residues. Germline V gives CDR1 LGHNA, CDR2 YNFKEQ. CDR3 sequence: CASSPGLAGNTGELFF. The DNA for the CDR3 is TGTGCCAGCAGCCCCGGGCTAGCGGGGAACACCGGGGAGCTGTTTTTT.

The chain recombines TRBV5-4 with TRBJ2-3, with D perhaps TRBD1 (6 bases). The V end was cut by 3 bases, the J end by 0 bases, with 8 bases between. CDR1 and CDR2 from the germline V gene are SGHNT and YYREEE (reference sequence). The CDR3 has 14 amino acids. This CDR3 is CASSSQGSTDTQYF. CDR3 DNA sequence: TGTGCCAGCAGCTCACAGGGTAGCACAGATACGCAGTATTTT. Drawing the rest from reference TRBV5-4 and TRBJ2-3, the complete variable domain is ETGVTQSPTHLIKTRGQQVTLRCSSQSGHNTVSWYQQALGQGPQFIFQYYREEENGRGNFPPRFSGLQFPNYSSELNVNALELDDSALYLCASSSQGSTDTQYFGPGTRLTVL.

Points on this clone: The same CDR3 can be traced to other DNA sequences in this sample. The chain recombines TRBV6-5 with TRBJ2-7; the match to TRBD1 covers 9 bases. This CDR3 contains 14 residues. Germline V gene lookup returns CDR1 MNHEY and CDR2 SVGAGI. V gave up 5 bases and J gave up 3 bases; unmatched junction bases: 5. DNA of the CDR3: TGTGCCAGCAGTAACCGACAGGGGGGCTACGAGCAGTACTTC. Residues: CASSNRQGGYEQYF.

This clone came up a few times. The same CDR3 can be traced to other DNA sequences in this sample. The rearrangement links TRBV7-3 to TRBJ2-5; no clear D. The V end lost 5 bases, the J end lost 1 base, and 14 bases lay between the germline ends. The CDR3 loop spans 15 amino acids. Germline loops: CDR1 SGHTA, CDR2 FQGTGA. The CDR3 sequence is CASSLSPGSQETQYF. The CDR3 bases are TGTGCCAGCAGCCTCAGCCCCGGGTCCCAAGAGACCCAGTACTTC.

V usage is TRBV11-2 and J usage is TRBJ2-3; TRBD2 aligns across 12 bases. The CDR3 totals 15 residues. V lost 5 bases, J lost 5 bases, and 5 bases stayed unmatched. Germline CDR1 reads SGHAT; CDR2 reads FQNNGV. In DNA form, the CDR3 reads TGTGCCAGCAGCCGGACTAGCGGGGTCGGAGATACGCAGTATTTT. Protein sequence: CASSRTSGVGDTQYF.

The chain combines TRBV7-2 with TRBJ2-1; D remains unclear. Germline lookup yields CDR1 SGHTA and CDR2 FQGNSA. Trimming stripped 2 bases from V and 5 bases from J, with 10 bases between. This CDR3 is built from 14 residues. The CDR3 loop reads CASSLYQADNEQFF. Written as DNA, the CDR3 is TGTGCCAGCAGCTTATATCAGGCAGACAATGAGCAGTTCTTC.

V usage is TRBV4-1 and J usage is TRBJ2-1, with 9 bases that match TRBD2. Trimming at V came to 4 bases and at J to 7 bases, leaving 14 bases not matched to a gene. Per the germline V gene, CDR1 is MGHRA and CDR2 is YSYEKL. The CDR3 consists of 17 residues. The CDR3: CASSLGFRAGGINEQFF. The DNA for the CDR3 is TGCGCCAGCAGCCTGGGATTTCGCGCGGGGGGGATAAATGAGCAGTTCTTC.

This clone was seen just once. This chain joins TRBV6-2 or TRBV6-3 and TRBJ1-1, with D hard to call. Trimming cost V 6 bases and J 10 bases, with 18 bases left between them. This CDR3 comprises 13 residues. Germline V gene sequence: CDR1 MNHEY, CDR2 SVGEGT. The CDR3 is CASSPLPSARAFF. CDR3 bases: TGTGCCAGCAGCCCCCTCCCGTCCGCCAGAGCTTTCTTT.

This chain links TRBV27 with TRBJ2-7, with TRBD2 identical over 8 bases. Unmatched junction bases numbered 13, after V lost 5 bases and J lost 4 bases. The CDR3 is 16 amino acids. Germline CDR1 and CDR2: MNHEY and SMNVEV (reference sequence). CDR3 sequence (DNA): TGTGCCAGCAGTCCCCGCCCGAGCGGGGGCTTATACGAGCAGTACTTC. Translation gives CASSPRPSGGLYEQYF.

The chain is built from TRBV6-6 and TRBJ1-3; TRBD1 matches 8 bases. The CDR3 spans 15 residues. In germline, CDR1 is MNHNY, CDR2 SVGAGI (reference sequence). V lost 6 bases and J lost 0; bases outside the gene matches: 4. The CDR3 DNA sequence: TGTGCCAGCAGCATCGACAGGGGCTCTGGAAACACCATATATTTT. Protein: CASSIDRGSGNTIYF.

V and J are TRBV30 and TRBJ2-7; 7 nucleotides agree with TRBD1. Germline CDR1 and CDR2: GTSNPN and SVGIG (reference sequence). The CDR3 sequence is 13 residues long. Unmatched junction bases numbered 7, after V lost 5 bases and J lost 3 bases. The CDR3 loop is CAWGGQPYYEQYF. The CDR3, as DNA: TGTGCCTGGGGGGGACAGCCCTACTACGAGCAGTACTTC. Full variable domain (missing parts from reference TRBV30 and TRBJ2-7): SQTIHQWPATLVQPVGSPLSLECTVEGTSNPNLYWYRQAAGRGLQLLFYSVGIGQISSEVPQNLSASRPQDRQFILSSKKLLLSDSGFYLCAWGGQPYYEQYFGPGTRLTVT.

The chain carries TRBV27 and TRBJ1-2; weak D call: TRBD1 (5 bases). The CDR3 has 13 amino acids. V was pared by 9 bases and J by 0 bases, with 11 bases between. The V gene's germline CDR1 is MNHEY and CDR2 SMNVEV (reference sequence). Written as DNA, the CDR3 is TGTGCCAGTTCGGGGGACCCTAACTATGGCTACACCTTC. Its translation: CASSGDPNYGYTF.

The V call is TRBV3-1 (or the pseudogene TRBV3-2), the J call TRBJ2-7; maybe TRBD2 (6 bases). Deletions cut 2 bases from V and 3 bases from J, with 8 bases between. Germline CDR1 reads LGHDT; CDR2 reads YNNKEL (reference sequence). The length of the CDR3 is 13 residues. This CDR3 is CASSQRGNYEQYF. For the CDR3, the DNA is TGTGCCAGCAGCCAACGCGGGAACTACGAGCAGTACTTC.

V and J are TRBV5-1 and TRBJ1-6; perhaps TRBD1 as D (5 bases). V was cut by 0 bases and J by 6 bases, with 10 bases left in between. CDR1 and CDR2 from the germline V gene are SGHRS and YFSETQ. This CDR3 has 15 residues. CDR3 in amino acids: CASSLVGGSNSPLHF. CDR3 DNA sequence: TGCGCCAGCAGCTTGGTTGGGGGGTCTAATTCACCCCTCCACTTT. Full variable domain (rest looked up from reference TRBV5-1 and TRBJ1-6): KAGVTQTPRYLIKTRGQQVTLSCSPISGHRSVSWYQQTPGQGLQFLFEYFSETQRNKGNFPGRFSGRQFSNSRSEMNVSTLELGDSALYLCASSLVGGSNSPLHFGNGTRLTVT.